The entry below gives a single TCR beta chain sequence along with its context. Germline trimming cut 3 bases from V and 4 bases from J; bases unmatched to any gene: 9. Germline-derived CDR1 and CDR2 are KGHSH and LQKENI. The CDR3 length is 17 residues. The sample belongs to a study of blood T cell repertoires in COVID-19. TCRdb's table, derived via immunoSEQ multiplex PCR, lists solely in-frame clones and lacks some. This sample carries tens of thousands of clones, 86% of them seen once, and the ten largest clones take 25% to 30%. The V gene is TRBV18, the J gene TRBJ2-2, with 9 bases fitting TRBD1. This TCR came from a man between 50 and 59 years old with active or convalescent COVID-19. Sequences were obtained from peripheral blood. CDR3 loop: CASSPHGQGTGTGELFF. The DNA of the CDR3 is TGTGCCAGCTCACCCCACGGACAGGGGACCGGCACCGGGGAGCTGTTTTTT.